The clone carrying this TCR beta chain was recorded only once. This record belongs to a study of blood T cell repertoires in COVID-19. The CDR3 runs to 16 residues. Germline V CDR1 and CDR2: MNHEY, SMNVEV (reference sequence). V dropped 5 bases and J dropped 0; count of bases not matched to a gene: 5. TCRdb's copy holds only in-frame clones and misses some; the assay was immunoSEQ multiplex PCR. The sample includes about 68,000 clones, 65% to 90% of them seen just once. The sequencing input was peripheral blood. The chain has TRBV27 and TRBJ2-1; 9 nucleotides agree with TRBD2. The sequence derives from a man over 45 with acute or convalescent COVID-19. Here the CDR3 reads CASSLSGRSSYNEQFF. For the CDR3, the DNA is TGTGCCAGCAGTCTCAGCGGGAGGAGCTCCTACAATGAGCAGTTCTTC.